This TCR beta chain was recorded in a study of blood T cells in healthy people across ages. Germline V gene data show CDR1 as MGHRA and CDR2 as YSYEKL. The CDR3 has 15 amino acids. Deletions cut 4 bases from V and 3 bases from J, with 15 bases between. This clonotype was counted many times. Its antigen is as yet unknown. A second PCR of roughly 6 to 12 cycles used a sample-barcoded 5' primer and a J-beta primer mix. TCRdb re-analysed the 5' RACE reads in MiXCR, keeping a single row per CDR3 protein. The sample holds 980,000 or so distinct CDR3 sequences, 48% seen once. Study conclusions and caveats: Comparison with aged donors showed that long-lived donors had more naive CD4+ cells and higher diversity.

The TCR was taken from a man under 40 in good health. Sequencing was carried out using blood. The rearrangement links TRBV4-1 to TRBJ1-1, with unresolved D. The CDR3 coding sequence is TGCGCCAGCAGCCCTGAGACGGGAAGGGACACTGAAGCTTTCTTT. It encodes CASSPETGRDTEAFF.